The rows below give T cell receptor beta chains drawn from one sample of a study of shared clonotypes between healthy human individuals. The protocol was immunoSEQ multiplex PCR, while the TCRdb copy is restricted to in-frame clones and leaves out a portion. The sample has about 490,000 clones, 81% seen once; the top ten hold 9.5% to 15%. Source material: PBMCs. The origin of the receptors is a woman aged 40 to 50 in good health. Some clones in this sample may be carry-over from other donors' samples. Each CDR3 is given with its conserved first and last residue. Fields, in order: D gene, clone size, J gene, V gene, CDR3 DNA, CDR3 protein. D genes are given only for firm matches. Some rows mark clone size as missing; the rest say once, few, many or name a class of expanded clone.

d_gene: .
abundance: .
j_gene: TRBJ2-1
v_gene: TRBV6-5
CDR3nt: TGTGCCAGCAGTTACCAATCTTCCTCCTACAATGAGCAGTTCTTC
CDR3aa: CASSYQSSSYNEQFF

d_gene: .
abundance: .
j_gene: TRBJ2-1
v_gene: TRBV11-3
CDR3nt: TGTGCCAGCAGCTTAGGGGGTTCTCCCTACAATGAGCAGTTCTTC
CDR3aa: CASSLGGSPYNEQFF

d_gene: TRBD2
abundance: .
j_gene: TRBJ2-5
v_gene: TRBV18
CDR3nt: TGTGCCAGCTCACCACAAGCGGGAGTGGAGACCCAGTACTTC
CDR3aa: CASSPQAGVETQYF

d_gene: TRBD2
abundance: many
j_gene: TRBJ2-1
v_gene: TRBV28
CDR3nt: TGTGCCAGCAGTCCTCAGCTAGCGGGACGAGAGCAGTTCTTC
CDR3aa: CASSPQLAGREQFF

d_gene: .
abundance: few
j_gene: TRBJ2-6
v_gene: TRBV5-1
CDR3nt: TGCGCCAGCAGCTGGGGACCGACGAGCTCTGGGGCCAACGTCCTGACTTTC
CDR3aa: CASSWGPTSSGANVLTF

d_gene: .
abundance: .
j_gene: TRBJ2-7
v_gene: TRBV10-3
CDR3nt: TGTGCCATCAGTGAGCCCGGGATCTCCTACGAGCAGTACTTC
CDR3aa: CAISEPGISYEQYF

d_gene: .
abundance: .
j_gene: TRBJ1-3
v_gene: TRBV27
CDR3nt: TGTGCCAGCCATTATTGGGGCGTTGGAAACACCATATATTTT
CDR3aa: CASHYWGVGNTIYF

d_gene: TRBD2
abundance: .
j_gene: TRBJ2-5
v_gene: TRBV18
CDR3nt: TGTGCCAGCTCACCAGGGCGACTAGCGGACCAAGAGACCCAGTACTTC
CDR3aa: CASSPGRLADQETQYF

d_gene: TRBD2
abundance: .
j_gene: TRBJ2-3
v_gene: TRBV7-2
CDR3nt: TGTGCCAGCAGCTTAGCAAGCGGGAGGTCTGATACGCAGTATTTT
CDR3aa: CASSLASGRSDTQYF

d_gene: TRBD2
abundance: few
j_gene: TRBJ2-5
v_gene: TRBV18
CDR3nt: TGTGCCAGCTCAGAGCGGGGATACCAAGAGACCCAGTACTTC
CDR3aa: CASSERGYQETQYF

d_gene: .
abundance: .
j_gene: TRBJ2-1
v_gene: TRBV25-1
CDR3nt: TGTGCCAGCAGTTCGCTAGCCCCCAATGAGCAGTTCTTC
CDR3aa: CASSSLAPNEQFF

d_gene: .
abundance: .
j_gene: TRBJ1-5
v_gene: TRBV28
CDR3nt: TGTGCCAGCAGTTTGGTACAGGGCAATCAGCCCCAGCATTTT
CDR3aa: CASSLVQGNQPQHF

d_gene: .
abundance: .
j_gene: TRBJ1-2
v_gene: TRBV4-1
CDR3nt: TGCGCCAGCAGCGCCGGGTCCAGGCATGGCTACACCTTC
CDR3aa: CASSAGSRHGYTF

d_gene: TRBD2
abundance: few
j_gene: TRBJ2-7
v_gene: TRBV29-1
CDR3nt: TGCAGCGTTGAAGGTAGCGGGAGGGTCCACGAGCAGTACTTC
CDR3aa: CSVEGSGRVHEQYF

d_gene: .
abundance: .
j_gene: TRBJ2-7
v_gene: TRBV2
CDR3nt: TGTGCCAGCAGTGGGGACCTCCTTTACGAGCAGTACTTC
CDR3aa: CASSGDLLYEQYF

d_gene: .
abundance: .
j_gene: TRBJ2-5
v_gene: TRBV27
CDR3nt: TGTGCCAGCAGCTCCATCGGTCGCATGGAGACCCAGTACTTC
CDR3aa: CASSSIGRMETQYF

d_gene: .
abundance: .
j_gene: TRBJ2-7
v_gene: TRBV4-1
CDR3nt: TGCGCCAGCAGTCCCAACCCCTGGAGCTCCTACGAGCAGTACTTC
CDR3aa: CASSPNPWSSYEQYF

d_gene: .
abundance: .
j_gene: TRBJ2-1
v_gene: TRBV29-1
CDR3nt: TGCAGCGGAGACCTGCAGTTCTTC
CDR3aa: CSGDLQFF

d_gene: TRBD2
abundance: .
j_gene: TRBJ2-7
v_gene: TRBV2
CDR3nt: TGTGCCACACACGGGGCTAGCGGGAGGTACTACGAGCAGTACTTC
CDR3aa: CATHGASGRYYEQYF

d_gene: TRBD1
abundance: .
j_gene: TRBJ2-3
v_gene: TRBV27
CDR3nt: TGTGCCAGCAGCCCCTCCCGGGACAGACATACGCAGTATTTT
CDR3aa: CASSPSRDRHTQYF

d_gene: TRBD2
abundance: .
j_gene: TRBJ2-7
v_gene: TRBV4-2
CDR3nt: TGTGCCAGCAGCCAAGAGCTAGCGGTTAACTCCTACGAGCAGTACTTC
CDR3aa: CASSQELAVNSYEQYF

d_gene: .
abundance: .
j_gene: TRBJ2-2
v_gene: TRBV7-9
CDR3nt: TGTGCCAGCAGACGTACAGGTTTCACCGGGGAGCTGTTTTTT
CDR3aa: CASRRTGFTGELFF

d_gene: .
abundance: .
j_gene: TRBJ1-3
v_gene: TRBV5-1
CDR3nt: TGCGCCAGCAGCTTAGAGCACGGCTCTGGAAACACCATATATTTT
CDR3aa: CASSLEHGSGNTIYF

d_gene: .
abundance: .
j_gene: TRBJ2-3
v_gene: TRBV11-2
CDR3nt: TGTGCCAGCAGCTTCCAGTCTGGTACGCAGTATTTT
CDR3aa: CASSFQSGTQYF

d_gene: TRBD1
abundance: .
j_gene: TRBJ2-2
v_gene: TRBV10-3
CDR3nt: TGTGCCATCAGGACAGGGGAGAAAACCGGGGAGCTGTTTTTT
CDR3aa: CAIRTGEKTGELFF

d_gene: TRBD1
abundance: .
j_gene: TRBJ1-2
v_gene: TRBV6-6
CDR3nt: TGTGCCAGCAGTTACACCGGGACAGGGGGCACCTATGGCTACACCTTC
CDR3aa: CASSYTGTGGTYGYTF

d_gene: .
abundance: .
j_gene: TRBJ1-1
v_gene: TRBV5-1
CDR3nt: TGCGCCAGCAGCCCCGGGTGGGCGGGGAAACTGAACACTGAAGCTTTCTTT
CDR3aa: CASSPGWAGKLNTEAFF

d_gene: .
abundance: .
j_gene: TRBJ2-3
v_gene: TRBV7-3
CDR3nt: TGTGCCAGCAGCATTACTGCACCTTCCACAGATACGCAGTATTTT
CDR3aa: CASSITAPSTDTQYF

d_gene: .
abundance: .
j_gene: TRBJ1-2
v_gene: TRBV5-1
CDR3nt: TGCGCCAGCAGCTTGTGGGATTTGGACGGGAACTATGGCTACACCTTC
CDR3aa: CASSLWDLDGNYGYTF